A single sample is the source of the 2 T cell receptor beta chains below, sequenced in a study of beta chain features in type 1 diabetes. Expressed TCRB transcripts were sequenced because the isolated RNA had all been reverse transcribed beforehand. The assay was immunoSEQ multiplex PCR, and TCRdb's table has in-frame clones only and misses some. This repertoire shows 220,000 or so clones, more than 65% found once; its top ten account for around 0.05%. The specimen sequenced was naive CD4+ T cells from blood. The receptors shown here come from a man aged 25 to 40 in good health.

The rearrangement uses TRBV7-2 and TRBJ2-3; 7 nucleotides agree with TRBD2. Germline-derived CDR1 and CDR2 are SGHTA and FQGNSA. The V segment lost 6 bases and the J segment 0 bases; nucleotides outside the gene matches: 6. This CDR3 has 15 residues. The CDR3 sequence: CASSQGGSSTDTQYF. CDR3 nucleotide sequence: TGTGCCAGCAGTCAGGGCGGGAGTAGCACAGATACGCAGTATTTT.

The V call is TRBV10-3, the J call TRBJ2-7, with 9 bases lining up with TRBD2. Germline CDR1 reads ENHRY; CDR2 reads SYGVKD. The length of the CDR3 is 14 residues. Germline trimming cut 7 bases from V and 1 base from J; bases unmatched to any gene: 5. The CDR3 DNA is TGTGCCATCAAATCTAGCGGGAAATCCTACGAGCAGTACTTC. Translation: CAIKSSGKSYEQYF.